Listed here are 27 T cell receptor beta chains from one sample, sequenced in a study of neoadjuvant anti-PD-1 for oral cavity cancer. Assay: immunoSEQ multiplex PCR; the TCRdb copy retains only in-frame clones and omits some. Of over 13,000 clones in the sample, 75% were seen once. Time point indicated: after neoadjuvant nivolumab, at surgical resection. The source was PBMCs, collected after nivolumab (anti-PD-1) treatment. These receptor sequences come from a person aged 35-80 years with oral cavity squamous cell carcinoma.

This chain connects TRBV27 to TRBJ2-7; 8 bases are a match to TRBD1. V shed 2 bases and J 4 bases; nucleotides not matched to a gene: 7. Germline lookup yields CDR1 MNHEY and CDR2 SMNVEV (reference sequence). The CDR3 covers 15 residues. This CDR3 reads CASSLGPGGWYEQYF. CDR3 sequence (DNA): TGTGCCAGCAGTTTAGGGCCAGGGGGCTGGTACGAGCAGTACTTC.

The chain uses TRBV19 and TRBJ1-3, with D possibly being TRBD1 (6 bases). CDR1 LNHDA and CDR2 SQIVND come from the germline V gene (reference sequence). There are 15 residues in the CDR3. V was shortened by 6 bases and J by 0 bases, with 12 bases between the two germline ends. CDR3 sequence (DNA): TGTGCCAGTAGCCCACAGGGCCACTCTGGAAACACCATATATTTT. It yields the protein CASSPQGHSGNTIYF.

This clone is a singleton in its sample. This chain links TRBV30 with TRBJ1-3, with D unclear. This CDR3 comprises 13 residues. Germline V gene lookup returns CDR1 GTSNPN and CDR2 SVGIG (reference sequence). CDR3 sequence reads: CDEAASTGNTIYF. The CDR3 DNA reads as TGTGATGAGGCGGCGAGTACTGGAAACACCATATATTTT.

This clone has just one count. This chain connects TRBV9 to TRBJ2-7; 7 nucleotides align to TRBD1. The CDR3 has 15 amino acids. Germline V gene lookup returns CDR1 SGDLS and CDR2 YYNGEE. J was trimmed by 3 bases and V by 4 bases; bases with no gene match: 10. The CDR3, as DNA: TGTGCCAGCAGCCCCGTGGGGACAGATCTCTACGAGCAGTACTTC. Its protein product is CASSPVGTDLYEQYF.

The chain carries TRBV6-1 and TRBJ2-3; D is possibly TRBD1 or TRBD2 (6 bases each). V lost 8 bases and J 4 bases, leaving 19 bases between the germline ends. Per the germline V gene, CDR1 is MNHNS and CDR2 is SASEGT. CDR3 length equals 15 residues. The CDR3 nucleotides are TGTGCCAGCCCAGAAGCGGCCGGGGGCGCAGATACGCAGTATTTT. Its protein is CASPEAAGGADTQYF.

The CDR3 DNA reads as TGTGCCAGTAGTATTCTAGGTCTAGTGTCCGGGGAGCTGTTTTTT. It yields the protein CASSILGLVSGELFF. The chain carries TRBV19 and TRBJ2-2; D gene ambiguous. V lost 3 bases, J lost 6 bases, and 14 bases lay in between. Per germline, CDR1 LNHDA and CDR2 SQIVND (reference sequence). CDR3 length equals 15 residues.

The rearrangement uses TRBV4-1 and TRBJ1-2; 7 bases are a match to TRBD1. Germline V gene lookup returns CDR1 MGHRA and CDR2 YSYEKL. The J segment lost 6 bases and the V segment lost 5 bases, leaving 9 bases of the junction unmatched. The CDR3 extends over 14 amino acids. The CDR3 sequence is CASSRSGQQNGYTF. As DNA, the CDR3 is TGCGCCAGCAGCAGGTCGGGACAGCAAAATGGCTACACCTTC.

This clone was observed a few times. The rearrangement joins TRBV28 to TRBJ2-7; D gene unclear. The germline CDR1 and CDR2 sequences are MDHEN and SYDVKM. The CDR3 totals 12 residues. Trimming cost V 1 base and J 3 bases, with 4 bases left between them. The CDR3 DNA follows: TGTGCCAGCAGTTTATCCCTCTACGAGCAGTACTTC. Amino acid sequence: CASSLSLYEQYF. The complete variable domain, with remaining parts taken from reference TRBV28 and TRBJ2-7, reads DVKVTQSSRYLVKRTGEKVFLECVQDMDHENMFWYRQDPGLGLRLIYFSYDVKMKEKGDIPEGYSVSREKKERFSLILESASTNQTSMYLCASSLSLYEQYFGPGTRLTVT.

V is TRBV7-9 and J is TRBJ1-4; D gene uncertain. Trimming pared 8 bases from V and 4 bases from J, leaving 8 bases between. Germline lookup yields CDR1 SEHNR and CDR2 FQNEAQ (reference sequence). The length of the CDR3 is 12 residues. The CDR3 DNA is TGTGCCAGCCGGGTGGTTAATGAAAAACTGTTTTTT. It translates to CASRVVNEKLFF.

This clone has only one observation. The V and J genes are TRBV30 and TRBJ2-3, with D hard to call. This CDR3 has 13 residues. Trimming took 3 bases from V and 8 from J, leaving 15 bases between them. Germline V gene sequence: CDR1 GTSNPN, CDR2 SVGIG (reference sequence). The CDR3 here is CAWRDPGVGTQYF. CDR3 sequence (DNA): TGTGCCTGGAGGGACCCTGGGGTGGGTACGCAGTATTTT.

This chain links TRBV7-9 with TRBJ2-3, with unresolved D. With 0 bases removed from V and 0 bases from J, the gap between germline ends came to 4 bases. This CDR3 is 14 amino acids long. In germline, CDR1 is SEHNR, CDR2 FQNEAQ (reference sequence). CDR3 in DNA: TGTGCCAGCAGCTTAGCAGGAAGCACAGATACGCAGTATTTT. Translating it yields CASSLAGSTDTQYF. Filled out from reference TRBV7-9 and TRBJ2-3, the complete variable domain reads DTGVSQNPRHKITKRGQNVTFRCDPISEHNRLYWYRQTLGQGPEFLTYFQNEAQLEKSRLLSDRFSAERPKGSFSTLEIQRTEQGDSAMYLCASSLAGSTDTQYFGPGTRLTVL.

This clone was found a few times. The chain carries TRBV7-8 and TRBJ2-7; perhaps TRBD2 as D (6 bases). CDR1 and CDR2 (germline): SGHVS, FQNEAQ. The CDR3 is made up of 14 amino acids. V was cut by 5 bases and J by 2 bases, with 13 bases left in between. In DNA, the CDR3 is TGTGCCAGCAGCCCTCGGGACTTAACCTACGAGCAGTACTTC. Translation: CASSPRDLTYEQYF.

The chain employs TRBV19 and TRBJ1-2, with a weak D call TRBD1 (6 bases). The CDR3 runs to 15 residues. Germline CDR1 is LNHDA and CDR2 is SQIVND (reference sequence). V was cut by 0 bases and J by 8 bases, with 16 bases left in between. The CDR3 DNA sequence: TGTGCCAGTAGTATAGACCCCCGGGGGCTCGGGGGCTACACCTTC. It translates to CASSIDPRGLGGYTF.

The chain combines TRBV1 with TRBJ1-1. TRBV1 is a recognized pseudogene. CDR3 length equals 13 residues. The CDR3: CTSNRTQNTEAFF. The DNA for the CDR3 is TGCACCAGCAATCGGACCCAGAACACTGAAGCTTTCTTT.

This chain connects TRBV5-1 to TRBJ1-6; 9 positions agree with TRBD1. CDR1 and CDR2 from the germline V gene are SGHRS and YFSETQ. Trimming cost V 0 bases and J 9 bases; bases outside gene matches: 4. This CDR3 contains 15 residues. The CDR3 DNA follows: TGCGCCAGCAGCTTGGCCCCGGACAGGGGTTCACCCCTCCACTTT. Translating gives CASSLAPDRGSPLHF.

This rearrangement joins TRBV6-5 to TRBJ1-5; D remains ambiguous. The CDR3 sequence is 13 residues long. The germline V gene has CDR1 MNHEY and CDR2 SVGAGI. The V end lost 6 bases, the J end lost 4 bases, and 10 bases lay between the germline ends. In DNA form, the CDR3 reads TGTGCCAGCAGGGCGGGTGGAAATCAGCCCCAGCATTTT. Encoded protein: CASRAGGNQPQHF.

The chain combines TRBV5-4 with TRBJ2-5; TRBD1 matches 7 bases. The germline V gene has CDR1 SGHNT and CDR2 YYREEE (reference sequence). V was clipped by 4 bases and J by 5 bases; unmatched bases: 14. The CDR3 sequence is 16 residues long. In nucleotides, the CDR3 is TGTGCCAGCAGCCTACGGACGACAGGGTTAAGGGAGACCCAGTACTTC. It encodes CASSLRTTGLRETQYF.

The V and J genes are TRBV28 and TRBJ2-2; 10 bases align to TRBD2. J lost 4 bases, V lost 8 bases, and 10 bases had no gene match. This CDR3 region has 16 residues. Germline V gene sequence: CDR1 MDHEN, CDR2 SYDVKM. CDR3: CASSSGSLRGTGELFF. For the CDR3, the DNA is TGTGCCAGCTCTAGCGGGAGTCTTCGAGGCACCGGGGAGCTGTTTTTT. Based on the CDR3 plus reference TRBV28 and TRBJ2-2, the full variable domain is DVKVTQSSRYLVKRTGEKVFLECVQDMDHENMFWYRQDPGLGLRLIYFSYDVKMKEKGDIPEGYSVSREKKERFSLILESASTNQTSMYLCASSSGSLRGTGELFFGEGSRLTVL.

This CDR3 is CAWSNGQSNQPQHF. DNA of the CDR3: TGTGCCTGGAGTAACGGACAGAGCAATCAGCCCCAGCATTTT. The chain joins TRBV30 to TRBJ1-5; tentatively, D is TRBD1 (6 bases). Germline assignment: CDR1 GTSNPN and CDR2 SVGIG (reference sequence). The CDR3 loop spans 14 amino acids. Trimming removed 2 bases from V and 1 base from J, with 9 bases in between.

The chain employs TRBV29-1 and TRBJ1-2; unclear D gene. Germline V gene data show CDR1 as SQVTM and CDR2 as ANQGSEA. V was clipped by 7 bases and J by 0 bases, with 15 bases between them. This CDR3 comprises 14 residues. CDR3 in amino acids: CSARTTAANYGYTF. CDR3 DNA sequence: TGCAGCGCCCGAACGACGGCAGCTAACTATGGCTACACCTTC.

V and J are TRBV6-6 and TRBJ2-4; tentative D call: TRBD2 (6 bases). The CDR3 sequence is 14 residues long. Germline CDR1 is MNHNY and CDR2 is SVGAGI (reference sequence). V was clipped by 2 bases and J by 1 base, with 6 bases between them. The CDR3 is CASSYGGAKNIQYF. The CDR3 DNA reads TGTGCCAGCAGTTACGGGGGGGCCAAAAACATTCAGTACTTC.

This clone was seen a handful of times. The V gene is TRBV28, the J gene TRBJ2-2; 11 bases line up with TRBD2. The CDR3 totals 16 residues. Germline lookup yields CDR1 MDHEN and CDR2 SYDVKM. Trimming cost V 7 bases and J 1 base; bases outside gene matches: 5. The CDR3 region is CASMTSGALNTGELFF. The CDR3 DNA sequence: TGTGCCAGCATGACTAGCGGGGCATTGAACACCGGGGAGCTGTTTTTT.

This clone was counted between two and nine times. The chain couples TRBV6-5 to TRBJ1-2; maybe TRBD1 (6 bases). This CDR3 is built from 12 residues. Germline assignment: CDR1 MNHEY and CDR2 SVGAGI. V lost 4 bases and J lost 7, with 10 bases in between. The CDR3 sequence is CASSSGVAGYTF. The CDR3 DNA reads TGTGCCAGCAGTTCAGGGGTTGCTGGCTACACCTTC.

The gene calls are TRBV27 and TRBJ1-1; 8 bases align to TRBD1. The germline V gene encodes CDR1 MNHEY and CDR2 SMNVEV (reference sequence). After removal of 3 bases from V and 10 bases from J, the junction contained 7 bases not matched to a gene. The CDR3 spans 13 residues. CDR3 nucleotides: TGTGCCAGCAGTTTGGGCAGGGGGCTAGGAGCTTTCTTT. Its protein product is CASSLGRGLGAFF.

This chain links TRBV18 with TRBJ1-5; perhaps TRBD1 as D (5 bases). The germline CDR1 and CDR2 sequences are KGHSH and LQKENI. With 1 base removed from V and 4 bases from J, the gap between germline ends came to 11 bases. This CDR3 comprises 15 residues. For the CDR3, the DNA is TGTGCCAGCTCACCACGGGACGCCCCGAATCAGCCCCAGCATTTT. Its translation is CASSPRDAPNQPQHF.

The sample holds a few counts of this clone. The chain recombines TRBV2 with TRBJ1-2, with D possibly being TRBD1 (6 bases). This CDR3 is built from 13 residues. Trimming cost V 8 bases and J 8 bases, with 18 bases left between them. CDR1 SNHLY and CDR2 FYNNEI come from the germline V gene. CDR3 bases: TGTGCCAGCTGGGGCAGGGGTGTTGTAGGCTACACCTTC. It is translated as CASWGRGVVGYTF.

The chain employs TRBV5-1 and TRBJ1-1; D not resolved. This CDR3 has 15 amino acids. Germline lookup yields CDR1 SGHRS and CDR2 YFSETQ. V was clipped by 0 bases and J by 0 bases, with 9 bases between them. CDR3 sequence reads: CASSLELNLNTEAFF. CDR3 DNA sequence: TGCGCCAGCAGCTTGGAGCTAAACTTGAACACTGAAGCTTTCTTT.